This record looks at one TCR beta chain sequence and its context. Its matching antigen is unknown. An end of the junction does not agree with germline; a read error may underlie this. The study left out patients who had uncontrolled infection, other autoimmune disease, pregnancy or lactation. Diagnosis relied on clinical symptoms, serum thyroxine and TRAb, thyroid ultrasound and orbital computed tomography. The CDR3 runs to 14 residues. Germline values: CDR1 SGHVS, CDR2 FQNEAQ. This entry comes from a study of T cells in Graves' hyperthyroidism and ophthalmopathy. The study's findings and limits: Separating ophthalmopathy from stable hyperthyroidism was achieved by a 13 V-J model.

The TCR beta CDR3 regions underwent amplification using RNA transcripts as the source. A set of HTBI primers served as the primers for a first-round RT-PCR of the TCR CDR3. One entry per CDR3 protein results from TCRdb running MiXCR on the multiplex PCR reads. The table lists around 600,000 distinct CDR3 sequences, just under 45% of them singletons, with less than 9% in the top ten. This sequence was found in an adult man with Graves' disease, either hyperthyroidism or ophthalmopathy (not recorded which). V usage is TRBV7-8 and J usage is TRBJ2-7; TRBD2 matches at 14 bases. The material sequenced was peripheral blood or thyroid tissue (not recorded which). CDR3 residues: CASSLTSGRGGLNF. CDR3 nucleotides: TGTGCCAGCAGCCTGACTAGCGGGAGGGGAGGACTCAACTTC.